The entry that follows covers one T cell receptor (beta chain) sequence. This specimen comes from a study of blood T cell repertoires in COVID-19. Across the whole study: Spain, Italy and the United States supplied samples that represented acute and convalescent COVID-19. PBMCs, B-cell-depleted T cells, or T cells provided the cDNA or gDNA that made up the material.

In the authors' workflow: Estimates of nucleated cell counts were drawn from the amplification of reference gene primers. Libraries were prepared by immunoSEQ multiplex PCR; TCRdb keeps only in-frame clonotypes and omits some of them. For V, J and clone size, that table is used; D and trimming come from the DNA. The sample holds 20,000 to 25,000 clones, roughly 89% seen once. With 0 bases clipped from V and 1 base from J, the junction kept 7 bases outside the gene matches. Germline CDR1 LNHNV, CDR2 YYDKDF (reference sequence). The CDR3 consists of 17 residues. The sequenced sample was peripheral blood. The clonotype originates from an elderly woman with active COVID-19. The rearrangement uses TRBV15 and TRBJ1-1, with 8 positions matching TRBD1. As DNA, the CDR3 is TGTGCCACCAGCAGAGATAGGGCAGGGGGCGAGAACACTGAAGCTTTCTTT. Translating it yields CATSRDRAGGENTEAFF.